Sequencing of this T cell receptor (beta chain) was carried out in a study of T cells in localized non-small cell lung cancer. Findings and limits, study-wide: Longer overall survival associated with higher blood T cell density; shorter survival with higher adjacent-lung clonality. Uninvolved neighboring lung showed the greatest T cell clonality, exceeding tumor. Appearing in adjacent lung were a median about 59 of the top 100 tumor clones. It remains possible that heterogeneity exists, since only one tumor region was sequenced.

Sequenced by immunoSEQ multiplex PCR; TCRdb stores in-frame clones only, minus some. The sample carries 90,000 to 95,000 clones, roughly 86% recorded once. As to this clone: No antigen is known for it.

In germline, CDR1 is SEHNR, CDR2 FQNEAQ (reference sequence). After removal of 5 bases from V and 9 bases from J, the junction contained 14 bases not matched to a gene. The CDR3 spans 17 residues. V gene TRBV7-9 combines with J gene TRBJ2-4; 12 positions match TRBD2. Source: peripheral blood, taken before any cancer treatment. The receptor was isolated from a man aged 35-75 years with stage I squamous cell lung carcinoma. The CDR3 here is CASSPSGLAGGHGIQYF. The DNA for the CDR3 is TGTGCCAGCAGCCCCTCTGGGCTAGCGGGGGGGCACGGCATTCAGTACTTC. Drawing the rest from reference TRBV7-9 and TRBJ2-4, the complete variable domain is DTGVSQNPRHKITKRGQNVTFRCDPISEHNRLYWYRQTLGQGPEFLTYFQNEAQLEKSRLLSDRFSAERPKGSFSTLEIQRTEQGDSAMYLCASSPSGLAGGHGIQYFGAGTRLSVL.